This T cell receptor beta chain was recovered during a study of cytomegalovirus exposure and HLA in healthy donors. Overall study: Approximately 85 million unique TCRs from HLA-typed donors made up an early data release.

This clone was seen more than once but under ten times. The target antigen is unknown. CDR1 is SQVTM and CDR2 is ANQGSEA in the germline V gene. This CDR3 is built from 15 residues. The germline V and J ends were trimmed by 6 bases and 0 bases, with 12 bases remaining between them. Broader study findings: According to the study, 160 or so TCR beta chains were cytomegalovirus-associated. A later analysis revealed that TCR association rates differed between HLA loci, peaking at DRB1 and bottoming out at HLA-C.

The PCR contained 60 Vbeta and 13 Jbeta primers. Sequencing used immunoSEQ multiplex PCR; TCRdb keeps in-frame clones, though not all of them. This table holds about 140,000 clones, 75% to 90% found once. The sample was PBMCs. This chain joins TRBV29-1 and TRBJ2-6, with D uncertain. This TCR was sampled from a female donor in good health and CMV-seronegative. The CDR3 DNA reads as TGCAGCGTCAGGCCCCTAAGCTCTGGGGCCAACGTCCTGACTTTC. Protein product: CSVRPLSSGANVLTF.